The 8 T cell receptor beta chains in this list originate from one sample, sequenced in a study of T cells after yellow fever vaccination. Using its own MiXCR run on the 5' RACE reads, TCRdb lists one record per CDR3 protein. The sample has about 58,000 distinct CDR3 sequences; more than 5.5% are singletons. The sample in question was CD8+ T cells sorted from PBMCs, obtained on the day of the first yellow fever vaccination. The receptors derive from a man aged 18 to 29 who received the YFV17D yellow fever vaccine.

This clonotype was seen many times. This chain connects TRBV7-9 to TRBJ1-2, with 9 nucleotides matching TRBD1. J was trimmed by 4 bases and V by 5 bases; bases with no gene match: 2. The CDR3 has 13 amino acids. Per the germline V gene, CDR1 is SEHNR and CDR2 is FQNEAQ (reference sequence). CDR3 protein: CASSDRGAYGYTF. CDR3 in DNA: TGTGCCAGCAGCGACAGGGGGGCCTATGGCTACACCTTC.

This chain links TRBV6-2 or TRBV6-3 with TRBJ2-1, with D perhaps TRBD2 (6 bases). Germline V gene lookup returns CDR1 MNHEY and CDR2 SVGEGT. V was shortened by 0 bases and J by 3 bases, with 12 bases between the two germline ends. This CDR3 has 16 amino acids. The CDR3 spells CASSYSSIGGYNEQFF. Here the CDR3 DNA reads TGTGCCAGCAGTTACTCGAGTATCGGGGGCTACAATGAGCAGTTCTTC.

Details on this clonotype: An end of the junction differs from the germline gene, which may be a read error. This sequence joins TRBV4-2 and TRBJ2-3; D is unresolved. This CDR3 is 16 amino acids long. CDR1 is LGHNA, CDR2 YNFKEQ, per germline. This chain's CDR3 is CASSQDRSPRADTQYF. CDR3 DNA sequence: TGTGCCAGCAGTCAAGATCGGAGCCCCAGAGCAGATACGCAGTATTTT.

This clonotype was found many times. The genes are TRBV4-1 and TRBJ2-7; tentatively, D is TRBD1 (5 bases). This CDR3 contains 14 residues. V was trimmed by 1 base and J by 4 bases, leaving 11 bases between them. Germline CDR1 reads MGHRA; CDR2 reads YSYEKL. CDR3 amino acids: CASSQASSGYEQYF. For the CDR3, the DNA is TGCGCCAGCAGCCAAGCGTCTTCAGGGTACGAGCAGTACTTC.

This clonotype was seen a few times. This rearrangement joins TRBV20-1 to TRBJ2-1, with unresolved D. Germline V CDR1 and CDR2: DFQATT, SNEGSKA (reference sequence). Trimming left V 6 bases short and J 12 bases short, with 9 bases between. The CDR3 spans 9 residues. This chain's CDR3 is CSAAFLQFF. CDR3 bases: TGCAGTGCCGCGTTTTTGCAGTTCTTC.

This clonotype was seen many times. The chain couples TRBV19 to TRBJ2-1; D may be TRBD1 (6 bases). Trimming removed 5 bases from V and 3 bases from J, with 14 bases in between. The CDR3 is 15 residues long. Germline assignment: CDR1 LNHDA and CDR2 SQIVND (reference sequence). CDR3 loop: CASSATSGDYNEQFF. The CDR3 coding sequence is TGTGCCAGTAGTGCCACATCAGGGGACTACAATGAGCAGTTCTTC.

The J gene is TRBJ1-5, the V gene TRBV15, with D hard to call. V was trimmed by 1 base and J by 3 bases, leaving 10 bases between them. The CDR3 extends over 15 amino acids. The germline CDR1 and CDR2 sequences are LNHNV and YYDKDF (reference sequence). CDR3 in DNA: TGTGCCACCAGCAGAGGATCAGGCATCAATCAGCCCCAGCATTTT. The encoded protein is CATSRGSGINQPQHF.

This clonotype was counted a few times. The CDR3 loop is CASRLGQGNSPLHF. For the CDR3, the DNA is TGTGCCAGCAGGCTTGGACAGGGTAATTCACCCCTCCACTTT. The chain links TRBV12-3 or TRBV12-4 to TRBJ1-6, with TRBD1 matching over 8 bases. The CDR3 extends over 14 amino acids. Germline trimming cut 6 bases from V and 6 bases from J; bases unmatched to any gene: 4.